This T cell receptor (beta chain) was observed in a study of blood T cells in healthy people across ages. In the study overall: The capture of about one barcoded beta molecule per two T cells was achieved by template switching. Study findings and constraints: The study found more naive CD4+ cells and higher diversity in long-lived than aged donors. PBMCs were not sorted, which prevented a conclusive comparison of naive versus antigen-experienced cells.

Germline V gene sequence: CDR1 DFQATT, CDR2 SNEGSKA (reference sequence). This CDR3 contains 13 residues. V was clipped by 6 bases and J by 3 bases; unmatched bases: 2. Peripheral blood from each donor was collected in a volume of about 9.9 milliliters. Primers used in a second PCR of roughly 7 to 12 cycles were a sample-barcoded 5' primer and a J-beta primer mix. TCRdb reprocessed the 5' RACE reads via MiXCR and lists one record per CDR3 protein. The sample shows around 580,000 distinct CDR3 sequences, around half of them seen only once. On this clonotype: Its target is not known.

This TCR was sampled from a man aged 80 or over in good health. This chain connects TRBV20-1 to TRBJ2-6; 7 bases agree with TRBD2. The sequenced sample was blood. In DNA, the CDR3 is TGCAGTGCCCCGGGAGGTGGGGCCAACGTCCTGACTTTC. Translating it yields CSAPGGGANVLTF.